Following are 18 T cell receptor beta chains from one sample sequenced in a study of CD8 T cells in Susac syndrome. Random hexamers were used to reverse transcribe roughly 0.45 to 1 ug of RNA. Via MiXCR, TCRdb re-called the immunoSEQ multiplex PCR reads, giving one row per CDR3 protein. The sample holds about 150,000 distinct CDR3 sequences, around 94% seen once. Sequenced sample: CD4+ T cells from PBMCs. The receptor set was obtained from a human donor in good health.

The chain employs TRBV12-3 or TRBV12-4 and TRBJ1-1, with no clear D. V was pared by 8 bases and J by 6 bases, with 13 bases between. This CDR3 is built from 12 residues. The CDR3 protein is CASGQVRPEAFF. CDR3 in DNA: TGTGCCAGCGGTCAAGTTCGCCCTGAAGCTTTCTTT.

This clonotype was seen just once. The rearrangement joins TRBV19 to TRBJ1-5, with D hard to call. Trimming left V 9 bases short and J 4 bases short, with 16 bases between. CDR3 length equals 14 residues. CDR1 LNHDA and CDR2 SQIVND come from the germline V gene (reference sequence). This CDR3 is CASQFRPLNQPQHF. The CDR3 DNA reads TGTGCCAGCCAATTCAGGCCTTTAAATCAGCCCCAGCATTTT.

This clonotype showed up just once. J is TRBJ2-7 and V is TRBV20-1; D is ambiguous. V was clipped by 5 bases and J by 1 base, with 12 bases between them. Germline CDR1 and CDR2: DFQATT and SNEGSKA (reference sequence). CDR3 length: 13 residues. In DNA form, the CDR3 reads TGCAGTGCTTGCAAACTCCCGTCCTACGAGCAGTACTTC. This sequence encodes CSACKLPSYEQYF.

This clonotype was observed once. The V gene is TRBV3-1, the J gene TRBJ2-5, with TRBD2 matching 10 bases. Per germline, CDR1 LGHDT and CDR2 YNNKEL (reference sequence). V lost 0 bases and J lost 5; bases outside the gene matches: 15. CDR3 length: 19 residues. CDR3: CASSQDPQLAGWQRETQYF. CDR3 nucleotide sequence: TGTGCCAGCAGCCAAGATCCCCAACTAGCGGGATGGCAGAGGGAGACCCAGTACTTC.

This clonotype was picked up one time. The chain links TRBV24-1 to TRBJ1-1; no clear D gene. CDR1 and CDR2 (germline): KGHDR, SFDVKD. The CDR3 extends over 11 amino acids. V was shortened by 4 bases and J by 9 bases, with 8 bases between the two germline ends. The CDR3 reads CATSDQAQAFF. As DNA, the CDR3 is TGTGCCACCAGTGACCAGGCACAAGCTTTCTTT.

The chain uses TRBV11-2 and TRBJ2-5; TRBD2 matches at 11 bases. CDR1 and CDR2 (germline): SGHAT, FQNNGV. This CDR3 has 19 residues. V was clipped by 0 bases and J by 5 bases; unmatched bases: 14. DNA for the CDR3: TGTGCCAGCAGCTTAGATCGGACTAGACTAGCGGGGTACCGGGAGACCCAGTACTTC. Its protein product is CASSLDRTRLAGYRETQYF.

V gene TRBV5-6 combines with J gene TRBJ1-1; D call uncertain. This CDR3 comprises 13 residues. Germline V gene sequence: CDR1 SGHDT, CDR2 YYEEEE. V gave up 2 bases and J gave up 1 base, with 6 bases separating them. DNA of the CDR3: TGTGCCAGCAGCTTTTGGGGGAACACTGAAGCTTTCTTT. It encodes CASSFWGNTEAFF.

CDR3: CASSFFRSSGANVLTF. For the CDR3, the DNA is TGTGCCAGCAGCTTCTTTCGTTCCTCTGGGGCCAACGTCCTGACTTTC. The V and J genes are TRBV7-8 and TRBJ2-6, with D unresolved. The CDR3 is 16 residues long. Germline assignment: CDR1 SGHVS and CDR2 FQNEAQ. The germline V and J ends were trimmed by 3 bases and 0 bases, with 9 bases remaining between them.

The V call is TRBV7-9, the J call TRBJ2-5; TRBD1 matches 7 bases. This CDR3 region has 14 residues. The V and J ends lost 1 base and 3 bases, in that order; junction bases with no gene match: 2. Germline lookup yields CDR1 SEHNR and CDR2 FQNEAQ (reference sequence). The CDR3 region has the DNA TGTGCCAGCAGCTTAGGTGGACAGGAAGAGACCCAGTACTTC. Its translation: CASSLGGQEETQYF.

The chain has TRBV7-9 and TRBJ2-7, with 9 nucleotides matching TRBD2. After removal of 4 bases from V and 4 bases from J, the junction contained 14 bases not matched to a gene. The CDR3 has 17 amino acids. Germline V gives CDR1 SEHNR, CDR2 FQNEAQ (reference sequence). CDR3 sequence reads: CASSSSPGSGSVYEQYF. DNA for the CDR3: TGTGCCAGCAGCTCCTCCCCGGGTAGCGGGAGTGTTTACGAGCAGTACTTC.

The CDR3 loop reads CASSVWPATDTQYF. The CDR3 DNA sequence: TGTGCCAGCAGCGTCTGGCCTGCCACAGATACGCAGTATTTT. The V and J genes are TRBV9 and TRBJ2-3; D remains unclear. V shed 2 bases and J shed 2 bases, with 9 bases lying between them. CDR1 is SGDLS, CDR2 YYNGEE, per germline. The CDR3 sequence is 14 residues long.

V is TRBV24-1 and J is TRBJ2-1; perhaps TRBD2 as D (6 bases). The CDR3 extends over 14 amino acids. Deletions cut 11 bases from V and 8 bases from J, with 21 bases between. CDR1 is KGHDR and CDR2 is SFDVKD in the germline V gene. The CDR3 spells CAISSAVTVDEQFF. CDR3 nucleotides: TGTGCCATCTCTAGCGCCGTTACCGTCGATGAGCAGTTCTTC.

V usage is TRBV19 and J usage is TRBJ1-1; D might be TRBD1 (6 bases). The length of the CDR3 is 16 residues. V was pared by 6 bases and J by 5 bases, with 22 bases between. Germline V lookup: CDR1 LNHDA, CDR2 SQIVND (reference sequence). The CDR3 DNA sequence: TGTGCCAGTAGCCACTTCTACACAGGGTTAAAGACTGAAGCTTTCTTT. This encodes CASSHFYTGLKTEAFF.

The chain is built from TRBV18 and TRBJ2-7; D may be TRBD1 (6 bases). The CDR3 is made up of 14 amino acids. Germline values: CDR1 KGHSH, CDR2 LQKENI. V was cut by 2 bases and J by 4 bases, with 12 bases left in between. The CDR3 loop reads CASSPEDRSYEQYF. The CDR3 DNA sequence: TGTGCCAGCTCACCAGAAGACAGGAGTTACGAGCAGTACTTC.

The genes are TRBV20-1 and TRBJ2-5; D gene uncertain. Germline CDR1 reads DFQATT; CDR2 reads SNEGSKA (reference sequence). This CDR3 is 15 amino acids long. Trimming removed 1 base from V and 8 bases from J, with 20 bases in between. DNA for the CDR3: TGCAGTGCTAGAGGTCAGGAGATTACTAAGAGAACCCAGTACTTC. Its protein is CSARGQEITKRTQYF.

V and J are TRBV15 and TRBJ2-2; a weak D match, TRBD1 (6 bases). V was shortened by 3 bases and J by 5 bases, with 16 bases between the two germline ends. The CDR3 is made up of 16 amino acids. CDR1 and CDR2 (germline): LNHNV, YYDKDF (reference sequence). The CDR3 protein is CATSRQPGVGTGELFF. DNA for the CDR3: TGTGCCACCAGCAGGCAACCAGGGGTAGGGACCGGGGAGCTGTTTTTT.

V is TRBV5-1 and J is TRBJ2-2, with TRBD1 as a possible D gene (6 bases). CDR3 length: 15 amino acids. CDR1 is SGHRS, CDR2 YFSETQ, per germline. The V end lost 0 bases, the J end lost 4 bases, and 10 bases lay between the germline ends. The CDR3 loop reads CASSLDRVGTGELFF. The CDR3 coding sequence is TGCGCCAGCAGCTTGGACAGGGTTGGCACCGGGGAGCTGTTTTTT.

The rearrangement links TRBV3-1 to TRBJ1-5; 8 nucleotides match TRBD1. The ends lost 1 base at V and 0 bases at J; junction bases unmatched: 2. There are 16 residues in the CDR3. The germline CDR1 and CDR2 sequences are LGHDT and YNNKEL (reference sequence). This chain's CDR3 is CASSQGTGISNQPQHF. The DNA of the CDR3 is TGTGCCAGCAGCCAAGGGACAGGGATTAGCAATCAGCCCCAGCATTTT.